These 14 T cell receptor beta chains share one sample of origin, sequenced in a study of neurological immune-mediated disorders. TCRdb re-derived calls from the 5' RACE reads in MiXCR, one entry per CDR3 protein. The table records approximately 66,000 distinct CDR3 sequences, roughly 4.8% of them present only once. Sample: PBMCs. The receptors originated from a man aged 25 to 40 with multiple sclerosis.

The sample holds many counts of this clonotype. The genes are TRBV21-1 and TRBJ2-3. TRBV21-1 is classified as a pseudogene. The CDR3 runs 15 residues. The CDR3: CATQISSVSTDTQYF. DNA for the CDR3: TGTGCCACCCAGATTAGTTCAGTTAGCACAGATACGCAGTATTTT.

This clonotype was counted a few times. This chain uses TRBV20-1 with TRBJ2-2; perhaps TRBD1 as D (6 bases). Trimming took off 5 bases at V and 4 bases at J, with 8 bases between the two ends. There are 12 residues in the CDR3. Germline CDR1 reads DFQATT; CDR2 reads SNEGSKA (reference sequence). CDR3 coding DNA: TGCAGTGCTTCCAGGGGCACCGGGGAGCTGTTTTTT. Translating it yields CSASRGTGELFF.

Ten or more counts support this clonotype. The chain uses TRBV3-1 and TRBJ2-6; possibly TRBD2 for D (5 bases). The CDR3 has 17 amino acids. V was clipped by 3 bases and J by 1 base, with 13 bases between them. Germline V gene sequence: CDR1 LGHDT, CDR2 YNNKEL (reference sequence). The CDR3 sequence is CASSQGFSGSGANVLTF. CDR3 nucleotide sequence: TGTGCCAGCAGCCAGGGATTCTCGGGGTCTGGGGCCAACGTCCTGACTTTC.

Ten or more counts support this clonotype. This rearrangement joins TRBV29-1 to TRBJ2-2; weak D call: TRBD1 (5 bases). The germline V gene has CDR1 SQVTM and CDR2 ANQGSEA. Deletions cut 7 bases from V and 4 bases from J, with 16 bases between. This CDR3 is 14 amino acids long. CDR3 DNA sequence: TGCAGCGCTTTCAAGTGGGGCAGCACCGGGGAGCTGTTTTTT. It yields the protein CSAFKWGSTGELFF.

To note about this clonotype: Given a much more abundant clone one base away, this may be a read error. The rearrangement links TRBV7-6 to TRBJ1-1; tentative D call: TRBD1 (6 bases). Trimming removed 5 bases from V and 12 bases from J, with 16 bases in between. This CDR3 region has 12 residues. CDR1 and CDR2 from the germline V gene are SGHVS and FNYEAQ. The DNA of the CDR3 is TGTGCCAGCAGCCCGGGGGCGGGAGAAACTTTCTTT. Its protein is CASSPGAGETFF.

This clonotype was counted many times. V gene TRBV9 combines with J gene TRBJ2-1; TRBD2 matches at 13 bases. Looked up from germline, CDR1 is SGDLS and CDR2 is YYNGEE. Trimming took 2 bases from V and 9 from J; bases not matched to a gene: 5. The length of the CDR3 is 15 residues. The CDR3 sequence: CASSVPTSGGFEQFF. CDR3 nucleotide sequence: TGTGCCAGCAGCGTCCCGACTAGCGGGGGGTTTGAGCAGTTCTTC. Based on the CDR3 plus reference TRBV9 and TRBJ2-1, the full variable domain is DSGVTQTPKHLITATGQRVTLRCSPRSGDLSVYWYQQSLDQGLQFLIQYYNGEERAKGNILERFSAQQFPDLHSELNLSSLELGDSALYFCASSVPTSGGFEQFFGPGTRLTVL.

This clonotype was seen many times. CDR3: CASSVVLRTEQFF. The CDR3 region has the DNA TGTGCCAGCAGCGTAGTCTTGAGGACAGAGCAGTTCTTC. The rearrangement links TRBV9 to TRBJ2-1; TRBD1 is a possible D gene (5 bases). The CDR3 length is 13 residues. Germline lookup yields CDR1 SGDLS and CDR2 YYNGEE. V lost 0 bases, J lost 10 bases, and 11 bases lay in between.

Ten or more counts support this clonotype. This rearrangement joins TRBV4-1 to TRBJ1-2; 7 bases fit TRBD1. CDR3 length equals 14 residues. Germline-derived CDR1 and CDR2 are MGHRA and YSYEKL. The junction had 7 bases not matched to a gene; V was cut back by 5 bases and J by 4 bases. As DNA, the CDR3 is TGCGCCAGCAGCGTTATGGGACAGACCTATGGCTACACCTTC. Translating gives CASSVMGQTYGYTF.

J is TRBJ1-5 and V is TRBV27, with D perhaps matching TRBD1 (6 bases). Trimming removed 4 bases from V and 0 bases from J, with 13 bases in between. The CDR3 runs to 16 residues. Germline CDR1 MNHEY, CDR2 SMNVEV (reference sequence). The CDR3 bases are TGTGCCAGCAGTTCCTCGACAGGAGGTAGCAATCAGCCCCAGCATTTT. Its protein is CASSSSTGGSNQPQHF.

This clonotype was detected ten times or more. The V call is TRBV20-1, the J call TRBJ2-6, with TRBD2 matching over 7 bases. CDR3 length: 18 residues. Trimming cost V 0 bases and J 4 bases; bases outside gene matches: 12. In germline, CDR1 is DFQATT, CDR2 SNEGSKA (reference sequence). The CDR3 spells CSARDPSLGGTGANVLTF. Written as DNA, the CDR3 is TGCAGTGCTAGAGATCCCTCGTTGGGGGGGACCGGGGCCAACGTCCTGACTTTC.

This clonotype has ten or more counts. The chain couples TRBV11-2 to TRBJ1-1; D remains unclear. V gave up 1 base and J gave up 7 bases, with 7 bases separating them. CDR3 length: 12 residues. Germline CDR1 and CDR2: SGHAT and FQNNGV. CDR3 sequence (DNA): TGTGCCAGCAGCTTAGTCCCGATTGAAGCTTTCTTT. It is translated as CASSLVPIEAFF. Full variable domain (outside the CDR3, taken from reference TRBV11-2 and TRBJ1-1): EAGVAQSPRYKIIEKRQSVAFWCNPISGHATLYWYQQILGQGPKLLIQFQNNGVVDDSQLPKDRFSAERLKGVDSTLKIQPAKLEDSAVYLCASSLVPIEAFFGQGTRLTVV.

This clonotype was seen more than once but under ten times. The chain combines TRBV29-1 with TRBJ1-1; no reliable D call. This CDR3 has 11 residues. Germline loops: CDR1 SQVTM, CDR2 ANQGSEA. Trimming removed 4 bases from V and 6 bases from J, with 9 bases in between. As DNA, the CDR3 is TGCAGCGTTGTAGAGGGCCCTGAAGCTTTCTTT. It specifies CSVVEGPEAFF.

This clonotype was observed at least ten times. The chain uses TRBV27 and TRBJ2-7, with D maybe TRBD2 (6 bases). Looked up from germline, CDR1 is MNHEY and CDR2 is SMNVEV (reference sequence). Trimming stripped 2 bases from V and 4 bases from J, with 9 bases between. This CDR3 is built from 13 residues. The CDR3 nucleotides read TGTGCCAGCAGTTTAGCGGGGAAGTACGAGCAGTACTTC. Amino acid sequence: CASSLAGKYEQYF.

In this sample, this clonotype turned up many times. J is TRBJ1-2 and V is TRBV12-3 or TRBV12-4; D perhaps matches TRBD1 (6 bases). This CDR3 contains 14 residues. With 6 bases removed from V and 5 bases from J, the gap between germline ends came to 16 bases. CDR3 nucleotide sequence: TGTGCCAGCAGAAACCGGGACACCAATTATGGCTACACCTTC. It is translated as CASRNRDTNYGYTF.